This T cell receptor (beta chain) was identified in a study of cytomegalovirus exposure and HLA in healthy donors. Overall study results and limits: One variant, a missense change in DCLRE1C, was linked in a later analysis to TCR beta V- and J-gene trimming.

The CDR3 has 14 amino acids. Germline V gene sequence: CDR1 SGHTA, CDR2 FQGNSA. Trimming removed 5 bases at V and 3 bases at J, with 13 bases between. In regard to this clone: The antigen remains unidentified.

PCR primers comprised 60 Vbeta and 13 Jbeta primers. Sequencing was performed with immunoSEQ multiplex PCR; in TCRdb, only in-frame clones are kept and a portion is missing. Of about 76,000 clones listed, 70% to 85% are singletons. The source of this sequence is a man aged 25 to 40 in good health and CMV-seronegative. The rearrangement uses TRBV7-2 and TRBJ1-1; D gene unclear. The specimen was PBMCs. The CDR3 DNA reads TGTGCCAGCAGCCCGCCGGGTGGGTACACTGAAGCTTTCTTT. It is translated as CASSPPGGYTEAFF.